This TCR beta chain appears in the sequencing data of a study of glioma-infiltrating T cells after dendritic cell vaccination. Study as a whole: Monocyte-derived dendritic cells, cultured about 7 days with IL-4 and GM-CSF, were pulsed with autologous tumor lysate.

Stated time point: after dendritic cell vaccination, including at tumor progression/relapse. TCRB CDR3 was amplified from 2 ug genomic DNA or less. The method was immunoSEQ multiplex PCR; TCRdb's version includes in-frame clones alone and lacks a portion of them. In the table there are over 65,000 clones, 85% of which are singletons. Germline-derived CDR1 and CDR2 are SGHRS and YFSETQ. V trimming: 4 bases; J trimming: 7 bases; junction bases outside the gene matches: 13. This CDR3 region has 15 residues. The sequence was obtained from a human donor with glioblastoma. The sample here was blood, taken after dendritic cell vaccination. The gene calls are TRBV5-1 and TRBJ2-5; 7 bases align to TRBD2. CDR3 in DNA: TGCGCCAGCAGCCCTGGGGGAGGGCCGATAGGGACCCAGTACTTC. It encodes CASSPGGGPIGTQYF.